The clone carrying this T cell receptor beta chain has ten or more counts. cDNA was made by 5'RACE with 10-nucleotide random UMIs. TCRdb independently ran MiXCR on the 5' RACE reads; one entry per CDR3 protein. This sample has around 78,000 distinct CDR3 sequences, with 15% to 20% found just once. The record originates from a study of neurological immune-mediated disorders. Germline CDR1 reads SEHNR; CDR2 reads FQNEAQ (reference sequence). The CDR3 totals 15 residues. J gave up 7 bases and V 4 bases, and 12 bases lay outside the gene matches. J is TRBJ1-2 and V is TRBV7-9; TRBD1 matches at 7 bases. The sequenced sample consisted of PBMCs. The sequence came from a woman aged 40 to 55 in good health. The CDR3 sequence is CASSSSMTGLLGYTF. CDR3 nucleotides: TGTGCCAGCAGCTCATCCATGACAGGGTTACTTGGCTACACCTTC.